This TCR beta chain was captured in a study of CD8 T cell repertoires and HIV-1 epitope variants. Study details: Controls included no peptide, Ebola AY9 epitope, and a CMV, EBV, flu pool. A roughly ten-day culture received IL-2, IL-7 and IL-15 on days 3 and 7.

V was clipped by 0 bases and J by 1 base, with 12 bases between them. The CDR3 covers 16 residues. Germline V gene lookup returns CDR1 SEHNR and CDR2 FQNEAQ (reference sequence). Points on this clone: Its antigen is currently unknown.

Sequencing used immunoSEQ multiplex PCR; TCRdb keeps in-frame clones, though not all of them. The sample lists thousands of clones; more than 60% were seen once. The TCR originated in a male donor with HIV. The sequencing sample was made of cultured CD8+ T cells derived from PBMCs. The J gene is TRBJ2-5, the V gene TRBV7-9; D is perhaps TRBD2 (6 bases). CDR3 amino acids: CASSLAASALQETQYF. DNA for the CDR3: TGTGCCAGCAGCTTAGCTGCTAGCGCGCTCCAAGAGACCCAGTACTTC.